This TCR beta chain stems from a study of spatial heterogeneity in lung cancer. Overall study context: Raw reads contained each unique TCR and UMI combination more than ten times on average.

TCRdb re-analysed the 5' RACE reads in MiXCR, keeping a single row per CDR3 protein. The sample consists of about 86,000 distinct CDR3 sequences, approximately 12% of them appearing once. Time point of the sample: sample taken at primary tumor resection. The authors sequenced whole RNA from tumor, nontumor lung or frozen PBMC without sorting. Around 70 TRACERx patients with early, untreated non-small cell lung cancer donated samples. Per germline, CDR1 MNHEY and CDR2 SVGEGT. The CDR3 runs to 14 residues. The ends were cut back, 6 bases at V and 4 bases at J, with 10 bases in the middle. Here the sequenced sample was PBMCs, taken at surgery. The source is a male donor with early-stage non-small cell lung cancer. V and J are TRBV6-2 or TRBV6-3 and TRBJ2-6; TRBD2 might be the D (5 bases). The DNA for the CDR3 is TGTGCCAGCAGGGGGAGTGCCGGGGCCAACGTCCTGACTTTC. The encoded protein is CASRGSAGANVLTF.